The present TCR beta chain was sequenced within a study of beta chain features in type 1 diabetes. Study-level findings and limits: Shorter TCRB CDR3s, moderately but significantly so, were found in Type 1 diabetes patients in all four CD4+ subsets. Diminished insertions and augmented deletions at VDJ junctions characterized type 1 diabetes patients.

In regard to this clone: No antigen is known for it.

The CDR3 has 11 residues. From germline, CDR1 is LNHDA and CDR2 SQIVND (reference sequence). V was clipped by 4 bases and J by 6 bases, with 5 bases between them. Without exception, sorted populations had purity beyond 95%. Of the isolated RNA, all was reverse transcribed, and so the sequenced material was expressed TCRB transcripts. Using immunoSEQ multiplex PCR, the repertoire was profiled, and TCRdb retains in-frame clones only, with some absent. Here the sample spans some 350,000 clones, roughly 14% being singletons. Sample: naive CD4+ T cells from blood. The chain has TRBV19 and TRBJ2-3; D is unresolved. The TCR originated in a woman aged 18-35 years with type 1 diabetes. CDR3 residues: CASSTEDTQYF. The CDR3 DNA follows: TGTGCCAGTAGTACGGAGGATACGCAGTATTTT.